In this sample, the clone carrying this T cell receptor (beta chain) turned up a few times. Isolation per sample recovered at least 6.5 million PBMCs. This CDR3 is 16 amino acids long. Germline V gene sequence: CDR1 SGHTA, CDR2 FQGNSA. Unmatched junction bases numbered 13, after V lost 5 bases and J lost 8 bases. These data come from a study of blood T cells in healthy people across ages. Alongside a J-beta primer mix, a sample-barcoded 5' primer served in a second PCR lasting about 7 to 12 cycles. A template-switch adaptor with 12 random nucleotides tagged each cDNA molecule. TCRdb reanalysed the 5' RACE reads using MiXCR and keeps one entry per CDR3 protein. This sample has around 710,000 distinct CDR3 sequences, with roughly 47% found just once.

J is TRBJ2-1 and V is TRBV7-2, with 9 positions matching TRBD2. The sample was blood. This clonotype was obtained from a woman in her fifties or sixties in good health. As DNA, the CDR3 is TGTGCCAGCAGCCCGACCCTAGCGGGGTCGAGAGATGAGCAGTTCTTC. It is translated as CASSPTLAGSRDEQFF.